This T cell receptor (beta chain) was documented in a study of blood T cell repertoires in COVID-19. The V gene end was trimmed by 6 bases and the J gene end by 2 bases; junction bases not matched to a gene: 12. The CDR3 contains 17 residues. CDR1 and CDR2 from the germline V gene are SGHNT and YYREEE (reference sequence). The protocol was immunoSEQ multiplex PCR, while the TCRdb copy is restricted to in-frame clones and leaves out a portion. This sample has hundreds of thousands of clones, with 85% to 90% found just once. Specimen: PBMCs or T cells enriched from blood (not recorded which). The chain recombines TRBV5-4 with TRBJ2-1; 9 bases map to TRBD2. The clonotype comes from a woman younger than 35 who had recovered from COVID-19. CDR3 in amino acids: CASTPPDLAGTYNEQFF. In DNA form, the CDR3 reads TGTGCCAGCACCCCACCGGATCTAGCGGGGACCTACAATGAGCAGTTCTTC.